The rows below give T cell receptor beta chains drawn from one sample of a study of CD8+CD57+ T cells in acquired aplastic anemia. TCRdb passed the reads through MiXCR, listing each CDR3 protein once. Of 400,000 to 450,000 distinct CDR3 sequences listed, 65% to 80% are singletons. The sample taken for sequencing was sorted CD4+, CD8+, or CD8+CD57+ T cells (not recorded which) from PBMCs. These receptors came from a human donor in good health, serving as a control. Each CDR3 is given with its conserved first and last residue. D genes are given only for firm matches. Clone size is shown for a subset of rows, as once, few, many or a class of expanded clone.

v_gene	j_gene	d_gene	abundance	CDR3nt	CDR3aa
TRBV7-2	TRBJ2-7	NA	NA	TGTGCCAGCAGCTTAGAGCCAGGCTACAGGGAGTACTTC	CASSLEPGYREYF
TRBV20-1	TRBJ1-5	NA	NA	TGCAGTGCTAGGGCCCTAATGGGTCAGCCCCAGCATTTT	CSARALMGQPQHF
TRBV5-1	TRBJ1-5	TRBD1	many	TGCGCCAGCAGCTTGACCCAGGGGGGCGATCAGCCCCAGCATTTT	CASSLTQGGDQPQHF
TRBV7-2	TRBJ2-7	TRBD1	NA	TGTGCCAGCAGCTTAGCACAGGGGAAATACGAGCAGTACTTC	CASSLAQGKYEQYF
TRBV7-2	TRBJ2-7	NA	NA	TGTGCCAGCAGCTCGACTGGGTGGGGGTCCCTGGGGGAGGAGCAGTACTTC	CASSSTGWGSLGEEQYF
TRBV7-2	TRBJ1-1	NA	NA	TGTGCCAGCAGCTTGAATGGGCATAACTATGACTCTGCCGCTTTCTTT	CASSLNGHNYDSAAFF
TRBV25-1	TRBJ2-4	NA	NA	TGTGCCAGCACTGGCGACCCAGCCAAAAACATTCAGTACTTC	CASTGDPAKNIQYF
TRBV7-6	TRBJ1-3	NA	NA	TGTGCCAGCAGCTTAGGGAGGCTGTGCTCTGGAAACACCATATATTTT	CASSLGRLCSGNTIYF
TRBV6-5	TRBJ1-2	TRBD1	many	TGTGCCAGCAGTCGGGACAGGCTGGTTGACTATGGCTACACCTTC	CASSRDRLVDYGYTF
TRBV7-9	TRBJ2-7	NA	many	TGTGCCAGCAGCCGCCGGGAAGTCTACGAGCAGTACTTC	CASSRREVYEQYF
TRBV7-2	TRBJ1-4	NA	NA	TGTGCCAGCAGTAGGGGGGGGAGTGAAAAATTATTTTTT	CASSRGGSEKLFF
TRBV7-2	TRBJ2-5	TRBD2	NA	TGTGCCAGCAGCTTAGAAACCGGGACTAGTGGACAAGAGACCCAGTACTTC	CASSLETGTSGQETQYF
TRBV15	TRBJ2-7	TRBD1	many	TGTGCCACCAACCCGGGACAGGGATTGGACGAGCAGTACTTC	CATNPGQGLDEQYF
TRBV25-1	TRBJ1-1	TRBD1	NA	TGTGCCAGCAGTAACAGGGGGCGGGGGACTGAAGCTTTCTTT	CASSNRGRGTEAFF
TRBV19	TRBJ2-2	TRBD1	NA	TGTGCCAGTAGCCGGGACAGGGGGCGTGACGGGCACACCGGGGAGCTGTTTTTT	CASSRDRGRDGHTGELFF
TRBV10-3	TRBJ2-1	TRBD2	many	TGTGCCATCAATAGCGGGGGGGCACATAATGAGCAGTTCTTC	CAINSGGAHNEQFF
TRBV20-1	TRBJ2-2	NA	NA	TGCAGTGCTAGAGGTTCTCCGGGACAGAACACCGGGGAGCTGTTTTTT	CSARGSPGQNTGELFF
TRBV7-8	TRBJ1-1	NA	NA	TGTGCCAGCAGCTTAGTTGGGGGGGTTGCCACTGAAACCTTCTTT	CASSLVGGVATETFF
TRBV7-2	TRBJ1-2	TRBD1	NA	TGTGCCAGCAGCCCCCGGGACAGGGAAGGAGAGCCCAAGTTC	CASSPRDREGEPKF
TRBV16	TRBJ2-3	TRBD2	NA	TGTGCCAGCAGCCCGTCGGGGGAGGGAGGGACGCAGTATTTT	CASSPSGEGGTQYF
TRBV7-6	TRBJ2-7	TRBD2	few	TGTGCCAGCAGCTTAGCGGCTAGCGGGAGATGGGGCGAGCAGTACTTC	CASSLAASGRWGEQYF
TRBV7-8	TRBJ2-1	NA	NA	TGTGCTAGCAGCCCCGCCTGCACAGGGAGCAATGAGCAGTTCTTC	CASSPACTGSNEQFF
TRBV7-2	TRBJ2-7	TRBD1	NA	TGCGCCAGCAGCTCCCGGGACAGGGCTCGGGTCGAACATTTC	CASSSRDRARVEHF
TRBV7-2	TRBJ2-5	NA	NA	TGTGCCAGCAGCTTTTGGGTTGAGGAGACCCAGTACTTC	CASSFWVEETQYF
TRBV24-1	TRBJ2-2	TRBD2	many	TGTGCCACTCGGGGGGCGAACACCGGGGAGCTGTTTTTT	CATRGANTGELFF
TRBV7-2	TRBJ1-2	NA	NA	TGTGCCAGCAGCTTAGTCCAGGGATCCTATGGCTACACCTTC	CASSLVQGSYGYTF
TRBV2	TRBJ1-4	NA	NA	TGTGCCAGCAGTCTAAAGCGGGAGCCTAATGAAAAGCTGTTTTTT	CASSLKREPNEKLFF
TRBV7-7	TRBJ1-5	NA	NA	TGTGCTAGCAGCTTAGGGGGGGGCTACACACATACGCAGTTT	CASSLGGGYTHTQF
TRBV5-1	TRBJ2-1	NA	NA	TGCGCCAGCAGCCCAGTCGAGAACGGAAGTGAGCAGTTCTTC	CASSPVENGSEQFF